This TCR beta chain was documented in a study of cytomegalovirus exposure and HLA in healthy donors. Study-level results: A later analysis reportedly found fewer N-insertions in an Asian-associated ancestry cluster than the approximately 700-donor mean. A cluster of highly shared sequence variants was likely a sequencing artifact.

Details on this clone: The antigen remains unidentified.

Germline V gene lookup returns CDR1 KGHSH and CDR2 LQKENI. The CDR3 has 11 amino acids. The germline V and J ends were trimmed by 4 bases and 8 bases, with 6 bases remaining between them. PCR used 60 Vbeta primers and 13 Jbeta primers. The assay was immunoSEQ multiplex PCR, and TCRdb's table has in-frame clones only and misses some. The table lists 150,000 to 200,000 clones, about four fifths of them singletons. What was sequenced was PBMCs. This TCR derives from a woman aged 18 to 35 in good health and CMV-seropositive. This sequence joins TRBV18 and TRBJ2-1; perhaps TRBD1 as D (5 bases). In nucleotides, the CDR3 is TGTGCCAGCTCACGGGGCGATGAGCAGTTCTTC. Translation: CASSRGDEQFF.